Sequencing of this T cell receptor (beta chain) was carried out in a study of blood T cell repertoires in COVID-19. Whole-study context: Sources were T cells, B-cell-depleted T cells, or PBMCs; the material itself was cDNA or gDNA.

The germline V gene encodes CDR1 SGHRS and CDR2 YFSETQ. CDR3 size: 17 residues. Trimming cost V 2 bases and J 0 bases, with 15 bases left between them. Original data processing: Amplifying reference gene primers gave estimates of nucleated cell counts. Assay used: immunoSEQ multiplex PCR; TCRdb lists only in-frame clones, some missing. V, J and clone size are taken as reported in that table, and D and trimming were inferred from the DNA itself. The sample includes some 240,000 clones, more than 75% of them seen just once. The chain is built from TRBV5-1 and TRBJ2-1, with D perhaps TRBD2 (6 bases). Input material: peripheral blood. This TCR came from a human donor in a cohort sampled during active COVID-19. Written as DNA, the CDR3 is TGCGCCAGCAGCTTCCGGGGACTCTTGAGCTCCTACAATGAGCAGTTCTTC. This codes for CASSFRGLLSSYNEQFF. Supplemented by reference TRBV5-1 and TRBJ2-1, the full variable domain reads KAGVTQTPRYLIKTRGQQVTLSCSPISGHRSVSWYQQTPGQGLQFLFEYFSETQRNKGNFPGRFSGRQFSNSRSEMNVSTLELGDSALYLCASSFRGLLSSYNEQFFGPGTRLTVL.